The entry below gives a single TCR beta chain sequence along with its context. This sample stems from a study of identical twins. TCRdb analysed the 5' RACE reads with MiXCR anew, one entry per CDR3 protein. The table lists 1.5 million to 2 million distinct CDR3 sequences, about 32% of them singletons. Losses at the gene ends were 1 base for V and 7 bases for J; bases not matched to a gene: 7. The CDR3 covers 15 residues. CDR1 and CDR2 from the germline V gene are LGHDT and YNNKEL (reference sequence). Material: cord blood. The chain uses TRBV3-1 and TRBJ2-1; 7 nucleotides match TRBD1. The receptor was derived from a newborn girl in good health. The CDR3 DNA reads TGTGCCAGCAGCCAAGCAATACAGGGGTTGAATGAGCAGTTCTTC. Translation gives CASSQAIQGLNEQFF.